This TCR beta chain came from a study of neoadjuvant nivolumab and ipilimumab in lung cancer. Study-wide results and caveats: Only a single major-pathologic-response sample was available for clonality analysis.

Using immunoSEQ multiplex PCR, the repertoire was profiled, and TCRdb retains in-frame clones only, with some absent. The table includes about 4,000 clones, less than 80% detected once. Germline assignment: CDR1 KGHSH and CDR2 LQKENI. Trimming pared 3 bases from V and 3 bases from J, leaving 8 bases between. This CDR3 is 13 amino acids long. This clone has more than one count but fewer than ten. Its antigen is unknown. The starting material was peripheral blood, obtained after neoadjuvant nivolumab, alone or with ipilimumab, at or shortly before surgery. The V call is TRBV18, the J call TRBJ1-2; maybe TRBD1 (6 bases). The receptor was derived from an adult with non-small cell lung cancer. The DNA for the CDR3 is TGTGCCAGCTCACCGACAGGTGACTATGGCTACACCTTC. Translating gives CASSPTGDYGYTF.